The source of this T cell receptor (beta chain) is a study of T cell repertoires in cytomegalovirus infection. This CDR3 region has 14 residues. V was cut by 1 base and J by 2 bases, with 7 bases left in between. Germline lookup yields CDR1 LGHNT and CDR2 FRNRAP. MiXCR, run by TCRdb on the reads, gives a single entry per CDR3 protein. This sample has about 400,000 distinct CDR3 sequences, with about a sixth found just once. Sequenced material: PBMCs. This rearrangement joins TRBV12-5 to TRBJ2-3; no firm D call. This sequence originates from a human donor in good health (CMV status not recorded). Some clones in this sample may be carry-over from other donors' samples. CDR3 sequence reads: CASGLDLTTDTQYF. The CDR3 DNA sequence: TGTGCTAGTGGTTTGGACCTGACCACAGATACGCAGTATTTT.